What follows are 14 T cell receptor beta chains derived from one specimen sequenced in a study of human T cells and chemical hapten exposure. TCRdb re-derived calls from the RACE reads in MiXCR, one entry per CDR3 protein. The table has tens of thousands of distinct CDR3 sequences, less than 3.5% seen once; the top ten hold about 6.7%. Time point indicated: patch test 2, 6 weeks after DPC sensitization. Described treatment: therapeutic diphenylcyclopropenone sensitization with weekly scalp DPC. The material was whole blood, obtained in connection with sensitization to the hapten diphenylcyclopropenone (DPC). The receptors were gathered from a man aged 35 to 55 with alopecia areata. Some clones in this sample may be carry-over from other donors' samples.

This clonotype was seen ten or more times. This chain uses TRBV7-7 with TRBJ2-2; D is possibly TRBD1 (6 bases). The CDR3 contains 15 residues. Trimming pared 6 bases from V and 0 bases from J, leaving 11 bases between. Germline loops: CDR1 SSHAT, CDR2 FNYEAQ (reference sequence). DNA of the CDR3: TGTGCCAGCAGGCCGACAGGATCGAACACCGGGGAGCTGTTTTTT. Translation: CASRPTGSNTGELFF.

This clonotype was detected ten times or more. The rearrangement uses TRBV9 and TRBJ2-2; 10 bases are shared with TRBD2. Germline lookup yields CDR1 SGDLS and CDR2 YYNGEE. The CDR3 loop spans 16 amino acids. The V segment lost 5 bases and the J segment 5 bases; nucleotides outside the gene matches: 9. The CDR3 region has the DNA TGTGCCAGCAGAGGAGGGCTAGCGGGAGAGACCGGGGAGCTGTTTTTT. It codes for CASRGGLAGETGELFF.

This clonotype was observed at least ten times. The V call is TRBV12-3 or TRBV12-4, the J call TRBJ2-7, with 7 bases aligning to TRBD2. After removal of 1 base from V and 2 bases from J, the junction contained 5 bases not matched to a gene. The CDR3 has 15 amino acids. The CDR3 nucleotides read TGTGCCAGCAGTTTAGGGCAGGGACTAACCTACGAGCAGTACTTC. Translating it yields CASSLGQGLTYEQYF.

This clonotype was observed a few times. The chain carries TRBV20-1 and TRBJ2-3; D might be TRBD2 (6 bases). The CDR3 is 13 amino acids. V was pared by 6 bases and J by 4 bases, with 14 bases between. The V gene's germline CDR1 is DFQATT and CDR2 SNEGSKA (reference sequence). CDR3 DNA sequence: TGCAGTGCCCTAGCGACAGCGTCAGATACGCAGTATTTT. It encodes CSALATASDTQYF.

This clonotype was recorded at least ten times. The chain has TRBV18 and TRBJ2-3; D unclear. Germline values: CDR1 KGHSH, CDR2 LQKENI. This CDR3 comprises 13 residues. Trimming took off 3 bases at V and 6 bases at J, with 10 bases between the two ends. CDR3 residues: CASSPDPGDTQYF. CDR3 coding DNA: TGTGCCAGCTCACCCGACCCCGGCGATACGCAGTATTTT.

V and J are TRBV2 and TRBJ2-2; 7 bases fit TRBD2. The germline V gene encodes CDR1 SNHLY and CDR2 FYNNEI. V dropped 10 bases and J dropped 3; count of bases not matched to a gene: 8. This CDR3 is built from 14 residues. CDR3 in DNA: TGTGCCATCCTACTAGCGACTGACACCGGGGAGCTGTTTTTT. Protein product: CAILLATDTGELFF.

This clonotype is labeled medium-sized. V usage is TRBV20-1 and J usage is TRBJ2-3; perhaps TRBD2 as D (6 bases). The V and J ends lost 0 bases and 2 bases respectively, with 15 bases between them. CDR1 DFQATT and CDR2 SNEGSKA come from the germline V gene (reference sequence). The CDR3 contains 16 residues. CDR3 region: CSAREGVTRPTDTQYF. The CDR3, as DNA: TGCAGTGCTAGAGAGGGGGTGACTAGGCCCACAGATACGCAGTATTTT.

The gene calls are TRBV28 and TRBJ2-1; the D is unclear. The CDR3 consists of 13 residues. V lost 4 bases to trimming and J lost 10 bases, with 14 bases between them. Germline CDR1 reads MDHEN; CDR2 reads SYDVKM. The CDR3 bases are TGTGCCAGCAGTTCACAGACTCCCTCGGAGCAGTTCTTC. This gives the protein CASSSQTPSEQFF.

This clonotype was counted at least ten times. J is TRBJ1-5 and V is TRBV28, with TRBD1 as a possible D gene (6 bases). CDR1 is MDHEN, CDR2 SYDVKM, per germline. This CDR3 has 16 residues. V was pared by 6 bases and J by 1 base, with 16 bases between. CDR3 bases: TGTGCCAGCAGCGGTGGCCAGGGGTTCAGCAATCAGCCCCAGCATTTT. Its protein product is CASSGGQGFSNQPQHF.

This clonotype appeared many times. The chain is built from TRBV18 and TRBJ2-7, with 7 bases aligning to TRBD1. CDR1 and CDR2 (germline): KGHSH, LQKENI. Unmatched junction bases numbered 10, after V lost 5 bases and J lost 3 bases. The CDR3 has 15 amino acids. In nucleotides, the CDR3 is TGTGCCAGCTCAAAAGGGAAAGGGGGCATCTACGAGCAGTACTTC. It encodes CASSKGKGGIYEQYF.

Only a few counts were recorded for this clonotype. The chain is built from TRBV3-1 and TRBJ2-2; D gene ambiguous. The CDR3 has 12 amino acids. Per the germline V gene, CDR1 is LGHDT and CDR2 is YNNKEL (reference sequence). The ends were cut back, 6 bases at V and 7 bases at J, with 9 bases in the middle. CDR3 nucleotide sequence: TGTGCCAGCAGTCTCCAGGTCGGGGAGCTGTTTTTT. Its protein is CASSLQVGELFF.

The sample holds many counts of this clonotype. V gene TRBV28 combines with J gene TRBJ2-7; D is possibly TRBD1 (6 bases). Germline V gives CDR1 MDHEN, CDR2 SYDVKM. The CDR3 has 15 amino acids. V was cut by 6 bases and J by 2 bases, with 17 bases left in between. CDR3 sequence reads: CASSPFGGTPYEQYF. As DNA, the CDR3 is TGTGCCAGCAGCCCTTTTGGGGGCACGCCCTACGAGCAGTACTTC.

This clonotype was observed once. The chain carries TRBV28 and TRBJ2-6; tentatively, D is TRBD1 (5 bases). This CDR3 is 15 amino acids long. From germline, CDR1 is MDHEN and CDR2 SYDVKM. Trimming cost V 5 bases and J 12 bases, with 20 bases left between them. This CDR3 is CASSITTFGATVLTF. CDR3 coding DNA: TGTGCCAGCAGTATCACAACTTTTGGGGCAACCGTCCTGACTTTC.

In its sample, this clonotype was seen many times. The CDR3 sequence: CSARDPVSGLAGYEQYF. The CDR3 coding sequence is TGCAGTGCTAGAGATCCCGTCTCGGGGCTAGCGGGGTACGAGCAGTACTTC. The genes are TRBV20-1 and TRBJ2-7; 9 bases match TRBD2. V lost 0 bases to trimming and J lost 4 bases; unmatched junction nucleotides: 13. Germline CDR1 and CDR2: DFQATT and SNEGSKA (reference sequence). The CDR3 is made up of 17 amino acids.